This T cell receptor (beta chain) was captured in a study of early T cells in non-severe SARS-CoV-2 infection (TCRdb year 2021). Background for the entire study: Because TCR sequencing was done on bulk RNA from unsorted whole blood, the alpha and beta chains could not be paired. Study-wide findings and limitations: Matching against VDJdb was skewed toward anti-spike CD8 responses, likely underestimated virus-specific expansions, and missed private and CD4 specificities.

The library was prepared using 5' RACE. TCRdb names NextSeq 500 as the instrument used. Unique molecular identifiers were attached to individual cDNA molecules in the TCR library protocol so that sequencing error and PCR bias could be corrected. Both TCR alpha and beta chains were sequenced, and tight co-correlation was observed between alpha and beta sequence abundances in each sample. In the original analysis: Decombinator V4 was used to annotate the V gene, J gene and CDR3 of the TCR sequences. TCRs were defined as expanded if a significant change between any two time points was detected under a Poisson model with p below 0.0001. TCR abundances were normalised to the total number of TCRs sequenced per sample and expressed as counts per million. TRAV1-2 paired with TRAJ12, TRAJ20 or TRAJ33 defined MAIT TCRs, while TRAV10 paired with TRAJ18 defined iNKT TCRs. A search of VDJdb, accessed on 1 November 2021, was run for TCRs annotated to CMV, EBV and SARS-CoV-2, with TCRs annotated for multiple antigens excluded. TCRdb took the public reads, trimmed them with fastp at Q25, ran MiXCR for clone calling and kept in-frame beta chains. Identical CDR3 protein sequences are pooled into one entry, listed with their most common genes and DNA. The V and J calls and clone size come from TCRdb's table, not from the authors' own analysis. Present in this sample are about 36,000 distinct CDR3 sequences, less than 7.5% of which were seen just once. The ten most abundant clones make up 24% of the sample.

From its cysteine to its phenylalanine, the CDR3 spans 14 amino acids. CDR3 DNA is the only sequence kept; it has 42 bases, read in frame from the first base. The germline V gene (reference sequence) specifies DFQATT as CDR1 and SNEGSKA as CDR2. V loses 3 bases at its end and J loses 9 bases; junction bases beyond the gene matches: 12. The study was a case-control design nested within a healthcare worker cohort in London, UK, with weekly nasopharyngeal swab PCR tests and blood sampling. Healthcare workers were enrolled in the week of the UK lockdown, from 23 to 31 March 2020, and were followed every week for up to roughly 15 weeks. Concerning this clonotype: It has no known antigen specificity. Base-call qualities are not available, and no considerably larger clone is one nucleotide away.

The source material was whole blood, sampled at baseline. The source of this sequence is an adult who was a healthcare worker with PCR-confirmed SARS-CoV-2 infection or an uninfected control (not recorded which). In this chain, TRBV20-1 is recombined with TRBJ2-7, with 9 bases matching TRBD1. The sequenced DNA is TGCAGTGCTAGTTTCGGACAGGGGACTATAGTGCAGTACTTC. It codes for CSASFGQGTIVQYF.